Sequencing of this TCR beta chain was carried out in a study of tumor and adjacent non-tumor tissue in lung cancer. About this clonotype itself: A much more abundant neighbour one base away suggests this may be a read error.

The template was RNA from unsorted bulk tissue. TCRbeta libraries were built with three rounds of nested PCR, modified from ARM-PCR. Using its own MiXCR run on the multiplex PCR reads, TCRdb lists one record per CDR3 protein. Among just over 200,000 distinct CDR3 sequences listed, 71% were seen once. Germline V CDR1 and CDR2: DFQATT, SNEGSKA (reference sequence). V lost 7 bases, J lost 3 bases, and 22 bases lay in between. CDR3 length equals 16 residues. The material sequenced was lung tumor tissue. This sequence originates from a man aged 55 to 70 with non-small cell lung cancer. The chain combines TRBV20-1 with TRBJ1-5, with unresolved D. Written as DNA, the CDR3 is TGCAGTGTTAGGGCCGGTGGTACAGACCCCAATCAGCCCCAGCATTTT. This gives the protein CSVRAGGTDPNQPQHF.